This T cell receptor beta chain was recovered during a study of T-cell reconstitution after alpha-beta-depleted transplantation in children. Preparation of the TCRbeta library involved a method that used unique molecular identifiers. One entry per CDR3 protein results from TCRdb running MiXCR on the PCR reads. The repertoire holds 150,000 to 200,000 distinct CDR3 sequences, with about 6.4% as singletons. Looked up from germline, CDR1 is MNHEY and CDR2 is SVGEGT. This CDR3 has 11 residues. Trimming removed 8 bases from V and 5 bases from J, with 9 bases in between. This clonotype appeared many times. The sequence was collected from a human donor who donated a stem cell graft to a child with Wiskott-Aldrich syndrome. This chain links TRBV6-2 or TRBV6-3 with TRBJ1-1, with D hard to call. Sequenced material: PBMCs from the stem cell graft donor, taken from the stem cell graft. The CDR3 sequence is CASQSWTEAFF. The CDR3 DNA reads as TGTGCCAGCCAATCGTGGACTGAAGCTTTCTTT.